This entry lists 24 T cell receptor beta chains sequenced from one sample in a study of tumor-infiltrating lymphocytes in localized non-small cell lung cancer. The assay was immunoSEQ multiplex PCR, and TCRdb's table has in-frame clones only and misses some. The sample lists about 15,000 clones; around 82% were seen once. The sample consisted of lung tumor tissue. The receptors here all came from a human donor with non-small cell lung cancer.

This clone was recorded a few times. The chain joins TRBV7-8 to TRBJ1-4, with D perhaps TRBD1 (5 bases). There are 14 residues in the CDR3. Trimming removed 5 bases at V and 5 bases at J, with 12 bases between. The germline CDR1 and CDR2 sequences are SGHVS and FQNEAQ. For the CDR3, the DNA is TGTGCCAGCAGCCTCCGGGACTGGAATGAAAAACTGTTTTTT. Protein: CASSLRDWNEKLFF. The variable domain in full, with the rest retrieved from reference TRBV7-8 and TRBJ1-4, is GAGVSQSPRYKVAKRGQDVALRCDPISGHVSLFWYQQALGQGPEFLTYFQNEAQLDKSGLPSDRFFAERPEGSVSTLKIQRTQQEDSAVYLCASSLRDWNEKLFFGSGTQLSVL.

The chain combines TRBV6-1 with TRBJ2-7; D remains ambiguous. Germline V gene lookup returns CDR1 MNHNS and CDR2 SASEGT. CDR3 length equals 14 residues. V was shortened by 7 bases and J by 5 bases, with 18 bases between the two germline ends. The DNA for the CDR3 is TGTGCCAGCATAGCTACCCTCGCCCAGGACGAGCAGTACTTC. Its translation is CASIATLAQDEQYF.

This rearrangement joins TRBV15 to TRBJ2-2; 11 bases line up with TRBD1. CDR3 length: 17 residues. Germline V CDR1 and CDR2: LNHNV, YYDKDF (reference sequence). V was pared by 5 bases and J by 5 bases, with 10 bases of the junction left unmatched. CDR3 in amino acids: CATSGGPGTGGTGELFF. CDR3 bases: TGTGCCACCAGCGGCGGACCCGGGACAGGGGGGACCGGGGAGCTGTTTTTT. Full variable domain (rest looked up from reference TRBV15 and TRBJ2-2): DAMVIQNPRYQVTQFGKPVTLSCSQTLNHNVMYWYQQKSSQAPKLLFHYYDKDFNNEADTPDNFQSRRPNTSFCFLDIRSPGLGDTAMYLCATSGGPGTGGTGELFFGEGSRLTVL.

Written as DNA, the CDR3 is TGCGCCAGCAGTTCCGACAGGGTCTGGGAGCAGTACTTC. This translates into CASSSDRVWEQYF. This chain connects TRBV5-1 to TRBJ2-7; 7 bases match TRBD1. V lost 5 bases, J lost 7 bases, and 9 bases stayed unmatched. Germline V lookup: CDR1 SGHRS, CDR2 YFSETQ. CDR3 length: 13 residues.

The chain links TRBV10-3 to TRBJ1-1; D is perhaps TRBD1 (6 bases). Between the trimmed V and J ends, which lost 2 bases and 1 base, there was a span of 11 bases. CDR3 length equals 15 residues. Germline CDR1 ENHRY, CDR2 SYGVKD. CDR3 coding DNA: TGTGCCATCAGTGAGCGGGGGGCGACGAACACTGAAGCTTTCTTT. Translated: CAISERGATNTEAFF.

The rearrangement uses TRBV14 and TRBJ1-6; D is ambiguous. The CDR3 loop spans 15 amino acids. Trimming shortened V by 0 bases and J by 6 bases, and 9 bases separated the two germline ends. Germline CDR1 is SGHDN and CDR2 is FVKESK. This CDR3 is CASSQESAVNSPLHF. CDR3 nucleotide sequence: TGTGCCAGCAGCCAAGAAAGCGCCGTTAATTCACCCCTCCACTTT.

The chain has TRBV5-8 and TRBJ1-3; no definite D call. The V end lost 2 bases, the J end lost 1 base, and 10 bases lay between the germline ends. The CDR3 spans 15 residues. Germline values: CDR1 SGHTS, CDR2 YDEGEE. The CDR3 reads CASSLPFTSGNTIYF. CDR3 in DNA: TGTGCCAGCAGCTTACCCTTTACTTCTGGAAACACCATATATTTT.

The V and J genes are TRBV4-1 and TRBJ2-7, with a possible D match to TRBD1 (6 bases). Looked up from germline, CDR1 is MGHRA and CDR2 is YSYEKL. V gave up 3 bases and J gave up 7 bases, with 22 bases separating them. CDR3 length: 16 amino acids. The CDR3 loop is CASSQASGTLEWEQYF. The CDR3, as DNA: TGCGCCAGCAGCCAGGCGTCCGGGACACTGGAGTGGGAGCAGTACTTC.

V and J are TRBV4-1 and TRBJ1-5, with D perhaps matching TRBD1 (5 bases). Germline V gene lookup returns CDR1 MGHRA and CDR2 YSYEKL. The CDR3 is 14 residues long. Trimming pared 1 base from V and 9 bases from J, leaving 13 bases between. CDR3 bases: TGCGCCAGCAGCCAAGGTGCGGGGGATGGGCCCCAGCATTTT. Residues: CASSQGAGDGPQHF.

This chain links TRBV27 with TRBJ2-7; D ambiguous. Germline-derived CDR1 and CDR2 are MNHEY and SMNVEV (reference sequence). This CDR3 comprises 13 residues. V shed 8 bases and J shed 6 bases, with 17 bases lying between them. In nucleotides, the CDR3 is TGTGCCAGCTCTCCGGCTAGGTTGGGCGAGCAGTACTTC. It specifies CASSPARLGEQYF.

The CDR3 nucleotides read TGTGCCAGTAGTATAGGGCAAGAGACCCAGTACTTC. Amino acid sequence: CASSIGQETQYF. J is TRBJ2-5 and V is TRBV19; D unclear. This CDR3 region has 12 residues. Trimming shortened V by 1 base and J by 2 bases, and 2 bases separated the two germline ends. The germline gives CDR1 LNHDA, CDR2 SQIVND (reference sequence). The whole variable domain, remainder taken from reference TRBV19 and TRBJ2-5, is DGGITQSPKYLFRKEGQNVTLSCEQNLNHDAMYWYRQDPGQGLRLIYYSQIVNDFQKGDIAEGYSVSREKKESFPLTVTSAQKNPTAFYLCASSIGQETQYFGPGTRLLVL.

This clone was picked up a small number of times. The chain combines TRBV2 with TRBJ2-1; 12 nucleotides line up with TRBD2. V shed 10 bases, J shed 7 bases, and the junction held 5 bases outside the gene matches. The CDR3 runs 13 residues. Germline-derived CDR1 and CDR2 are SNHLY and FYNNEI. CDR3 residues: CATLAGGINEQFF. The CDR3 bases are TGTGCCACCCTAGCGGGAGGGATAAATGAGCAGTTCTTC.

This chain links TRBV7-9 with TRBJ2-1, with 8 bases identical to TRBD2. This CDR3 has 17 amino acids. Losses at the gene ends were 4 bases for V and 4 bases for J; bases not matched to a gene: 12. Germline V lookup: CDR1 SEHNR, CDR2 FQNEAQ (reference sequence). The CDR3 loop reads CASSYDPTSGGYNEQFF. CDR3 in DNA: TGTGCCAGCAGCTACGACCCCACTAGCGGAGGTTACAATGAGCAGTTCTTC.

The chain's CDR3 is CASSRPYRNTEAFF. DNA of the CDR3: TGTGCCAGCAGTCGACCGTACAGAAACACTGAAGCTTTCTTT. The J gene is TRBJ1-1, the V gene TRBV28; D not resolved. The CDR3 length is 14 residues. Germline assignment: CDR1 MDHEN and CDR2 SYDVKM. Trimming stripped 5 bases from V and 2 bases from J, with 12 bases between. The whole variable domain, filled in from reference TRBV28 and TRBJ1-1, reads DVKVTQSSRYLVKRTGEKVFLECVQDMDHENMFWYRQDPGLGLRLIYFSYDVKMKEKGDIPEGYSVSREKKERFSLILESASTNQTSMYLCASSRPYRNTEAFFGQGTRLTVV.

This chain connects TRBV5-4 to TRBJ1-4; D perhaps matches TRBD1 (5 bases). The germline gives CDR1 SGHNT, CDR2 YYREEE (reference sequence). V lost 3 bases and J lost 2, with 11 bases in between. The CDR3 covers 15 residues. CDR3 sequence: CASSSRDATNEKLFF. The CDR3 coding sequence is TGTGCCAGCAGCTCGCGGGACGCGACTAATGAAAAACTGTTTTTT.

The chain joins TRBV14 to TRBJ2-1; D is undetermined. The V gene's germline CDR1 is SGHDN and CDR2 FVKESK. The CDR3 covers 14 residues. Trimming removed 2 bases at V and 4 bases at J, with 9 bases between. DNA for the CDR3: TGTGCCAGCAGCCAACTAGGAACTTACAATGAGCAGTTCTTC. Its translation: CASSQLGTYNEQFF.

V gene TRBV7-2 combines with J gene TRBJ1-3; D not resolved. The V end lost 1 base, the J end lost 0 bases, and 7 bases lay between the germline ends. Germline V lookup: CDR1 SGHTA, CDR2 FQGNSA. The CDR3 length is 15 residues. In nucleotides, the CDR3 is TGTGCCAGCAGCTTAGAAGGAAACTCTGGAAACACCATATATTTT. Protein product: CASSLEGNSGNTIYF.

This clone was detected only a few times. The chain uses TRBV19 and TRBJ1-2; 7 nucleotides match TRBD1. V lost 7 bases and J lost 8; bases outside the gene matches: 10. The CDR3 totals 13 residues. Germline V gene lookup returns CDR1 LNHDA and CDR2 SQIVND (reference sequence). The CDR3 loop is CASTPTGTDGYTF. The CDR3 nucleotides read TGTGCCAGTACACCGACAGGGACCGACGGCTACACCTTC.

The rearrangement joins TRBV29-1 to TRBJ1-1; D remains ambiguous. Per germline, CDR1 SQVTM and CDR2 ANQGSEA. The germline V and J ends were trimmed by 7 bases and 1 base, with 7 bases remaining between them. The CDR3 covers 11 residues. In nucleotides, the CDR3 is TGCAGCGCGTCGCGGAACACTGAAGCTTTCTTT. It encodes CSASRNTEAFF.

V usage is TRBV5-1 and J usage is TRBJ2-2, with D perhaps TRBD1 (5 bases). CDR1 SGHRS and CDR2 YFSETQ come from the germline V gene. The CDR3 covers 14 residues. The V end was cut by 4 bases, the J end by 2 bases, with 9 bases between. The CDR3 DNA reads TGCGCCAGCAGCCGGCAGGGAAACACCGGGGAGCTGTTTTTT. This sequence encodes CASSRQGNTGELFF. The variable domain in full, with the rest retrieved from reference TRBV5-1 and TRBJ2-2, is KAGVTQTPRYLIKTRGQQVTLSCSPISGHRSVSWYQQTPGQGLQFLFEYFSETQRNKGNFPGRFSGRQFSNSRSEMNVSTLELGDSALYLCASSRQGNTGELFFGEGSRLTVL.

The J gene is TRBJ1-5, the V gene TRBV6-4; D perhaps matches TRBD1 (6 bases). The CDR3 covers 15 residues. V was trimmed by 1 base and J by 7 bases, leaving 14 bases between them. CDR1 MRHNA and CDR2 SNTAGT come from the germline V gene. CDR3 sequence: CASSDFVFGGQPQHF. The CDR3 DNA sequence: TGTGCCAGCAGTGACTTCGTTTTCGGGGGCCAGCCCCAGCATTTT.

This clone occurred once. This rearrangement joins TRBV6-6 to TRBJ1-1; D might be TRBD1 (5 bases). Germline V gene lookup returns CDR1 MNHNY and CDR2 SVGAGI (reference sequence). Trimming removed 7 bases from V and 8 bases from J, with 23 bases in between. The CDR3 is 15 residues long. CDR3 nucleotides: TGTGCCAGCACCGACCGGGGGGGGAGGAGGAGGGAAGCTTTCTTT. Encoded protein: CASTDRGGRRREAFF.

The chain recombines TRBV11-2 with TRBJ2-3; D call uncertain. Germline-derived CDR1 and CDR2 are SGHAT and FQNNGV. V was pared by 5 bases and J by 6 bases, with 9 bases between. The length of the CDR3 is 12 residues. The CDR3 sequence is CASSPDADTQYF. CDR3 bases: TGTGCCAGCAGCCCAGACGCGGATACGCAGTATTTT.

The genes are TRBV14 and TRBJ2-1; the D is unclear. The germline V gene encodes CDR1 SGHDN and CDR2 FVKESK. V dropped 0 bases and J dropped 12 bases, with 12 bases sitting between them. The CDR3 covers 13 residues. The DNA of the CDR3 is TGTGCCAGCAGCCAAGACTGGGCTCGGGCGCAGTTCTTC. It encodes CASSQDWARAQFF.